Shown below are 11 T cell receptor beta chains from a single sample sequenced in a study of CD8+CD57+ T cells in acquired aplastic anemia. For CDR3 and TCR beta VDJ profiling, genomic DNA was the template used. Each CDR3 protein gets one entry after TCRdb re-called the reads with MiXCR. The table shows 400,000 to 450,000 distinct CDR3 sequences, with roughly 68% occurring only once. Sequenced input: sorted CD4+, CD8+, or CD8+CD57+ T cells (not recorded which) from PBMCs. The receptors were gathered from a human donor in good health, serving as a control.

The rearrangement links TRBV9 to TRBJ2-2; 8 nucleotides agree with TRBD1. J was trimmed by 4 bases and V by 5 bases; bases with no gene match: 10. CDR3 size: 16 residues. CDR1 is SGDLS, CDR2 YYNGEE, per germline. This CDR3 reads CASRAGGVQGTGELFF. As DNA, the CDR3 is TGTGCCAGCAGAGCAGGGGGCGTACAAGGCACCGGGGAGCTGTTTTTT.

This clonotype was counted at least ten times. The V and J genes are TRBV20-1 and TRBJ2-5, with TRBD1 identical over 9 bases. The CDR3 is 13 amino acids. V was clipped by 7 bases and J by 3 bases; unmatched bases: 6. Germline values: CDR1 DFQATT, CDR2 SNEGSKA (reference sequence). The CDR3 DNA sequence: TGCAGTGTTCAACAGGGGGCGGAAGAGACCCAGTACTTC. Its translation is CSVQQGAEETQYF.

This clonotype was counted between two and nine times. The chain recombines TRBV11-2 with TRBJ2-7; 13 bases match TRBD2. The CDR3 is 15 residues long. Germline values: CDR1 SGHAT, CDR2 FQNNGV. The J segment lost 2 bases and the V segment lost 5 bases, leaving 3 bases of the junction unmatched. The CDR3 bases are TGTGCCAGCAGCGTGGGACTAGCGGGAACCTACGAGCAGTACTTC. Protein sequence: CASSVGLAGTYEQYF.

The gene calls are TRBV2 and TRBJ1-1; unclear D gene. Germline assignment: CDR1 SNHLY and CDR2 FYNNEI. This CDR3 has 15 residues. V lost 10 bases to trimming and J lost 4 bases, with 22 bases between them. The CDR3 sequence is CATSGDREGSTEAFF. As DNA, the CDR3 is TGTGCCACCAGCGGCGATCGGGAGGGTAGCACTGAAGCTTTCTTT. Supplemented by reference TRBV2 and TRBJ1-1, the full variable domain reads EPEVTQTPSHQVTQMGQEVILRCVPISNHLYFYWYRQILGQKVEFLVSFYNNEISEKSEIFDDQFSVERPDGSNFTLKIRSTKLEDSAMYFCATSGDREGSTEAFFGQGTRLTVV.

The chain couples TRBV12-3 or TRBV12-4 to TRBJ2-1; 10 nucleotides match TRBD2. Trimming cost V 4 bases and J 6 bases; bases outside gene matches: 9. The CDR3 extends over 16 amino acids. The CDR3 spells CASSCRASGGGNEQFF. Written as DNA, the CDR3 is TGTGCCAGCAGTTGTCGGGCTAGCGGGGGCGGCAATGAGCAGTTCTTC.

This clonotype was detected ten times or more. This sequence joins TRBV15 and TRBJ1-6; no definite D call. With 3 bases removed from V and 7 bases from J, the gap between germline ends came to 10 bases. Per the germline V gene, CDR1 is LNHNV and CDR2 is YYDKDF (reference sequence). This CDR3 contains 14 residues. The CDR3 here is CATSSRKGNSPLHF. DNA for the CDR3: TGTGCCACCAGCAGTCGGAAGGGAAATTCACCCCTCCACTTT.

The genes are TRBV5-1 and TRBJ2-7; TRBD2 matches 8 bases. Germline values: CDR1 SGHRS, CDR2 YFSETQ. V lost 6 bases, J lost 6 bases, and 8 bases stayed unmatched. The length of the CDR3 is 13 residues. CDR3 sequence reads: CASTRGGRREQYF. In DNA, the CDR3 is TGCGCCAGCACCCGGGGGGGGCGGCGCGAGCAGTACTTC.

This clonotype was detected only once. J is TRBJ1-3 and V is TRBV9; D is possibly TRBD1 (6 bases). The CDR3 runs to 15 residues. Deletions cut 4 bases from V and 2 bases from J, with 13 bases between. Germline CDR1 is SGDLS and CDR2 is YYNGEE. The CDR3 nucleotides are TGTGCCAGCAGCTGTGCAGGGGTCGCTGGAAACACCATATATTTT. Translated: CASSCAGVAGNTIYF.

In regard to this clonotype: Lacking the conserved final phenylalanine or tryptophan, this CDR3 likely reflects a read error. The DNA is left out, because the CDR3 cannot be placed on it with certainty; the CDR3 is given as TCRdb lists it. The chain combines TRBV7-3 with TRBJ2-1; TRBD1 is the table's D call, not checked against the DNA. The CDR3 extends over 15 residues, inclusive of both ends. CDR1 and CDR2 (germline): SGHTA, FQGTGA. The CDR3 spells CASSLRTAYGYTFFL.

The chain joins TRBV7-4 to TRBJ2-2, with D possibly TRBD2 on 7 matching bases. The ends were cut back, 5 bases at V and 4 bases at J, with 14 bases in the middle. This CDR3 spans 15 amino acids. CDR1 is SGHVT, CDR2 SQSDAQ, per germline. The CDR3 DNA reads as TGTGCCAGCAGCCTGGCGGGGGCTTTCACCGGGGAGCTGTTTTTT. Its translation: CASSLAGAFTGELFF.

Ten or more counts support this clonotype. This chain uses TRBV7-2 with TRBJ1-4, with D perhaps TRBD1 (6 bases). The V end was cut by 4 bases, the J end by 5 bases, with 11 bases between. Germline CDR1 and CDR2: SGHTA and FQGNSA. The CDR3 covers 14 residues. CDR3 nucleotides: TGTGCCAGCAGCTCGGACAGAGAAAATGAAAAACTGTTTTTT. Translation gives CASSSDRENEKLFF.